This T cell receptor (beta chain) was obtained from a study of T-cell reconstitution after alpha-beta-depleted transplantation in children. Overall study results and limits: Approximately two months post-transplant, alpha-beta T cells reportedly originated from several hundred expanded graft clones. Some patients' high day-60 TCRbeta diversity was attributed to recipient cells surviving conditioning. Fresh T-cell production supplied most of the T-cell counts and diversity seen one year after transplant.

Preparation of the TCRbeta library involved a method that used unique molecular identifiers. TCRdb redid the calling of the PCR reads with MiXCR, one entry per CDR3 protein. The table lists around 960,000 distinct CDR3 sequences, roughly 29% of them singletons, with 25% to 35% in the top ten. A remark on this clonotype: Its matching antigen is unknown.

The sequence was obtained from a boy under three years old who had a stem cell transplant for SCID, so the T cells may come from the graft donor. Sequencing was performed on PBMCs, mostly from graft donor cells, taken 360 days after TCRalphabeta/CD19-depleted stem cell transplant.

The CDR3 DNA sequence: TGCGCCAGCAGCTTGCGACTCCAGGACAGGAGGGAAGCTTTCTTT. This sequence encodes CASSLRLQDRREAFF. The chain has TRBV5-1 and TRBJ1-1, with TRBD1 matching over 7 bases. The CDR3 extends over 15 amino acids. CDR1 and CDR2 from the germline V gene are SGHRS and YFSETQ. V shed 1 base and J 8 bases; nucleotides not matched to a gene: 11.